These 25 T cell receptor beta chains were all obtained from the same sample, sequenced in a study of blood T cells in healthy people across ages (dated by TCRdb to between 2015 and 2016). Libraries were made using 5' RACE. For sequencing, an Illumina HiSeq 2500 was employed. A second PCR of about 7 to 12 cycles was run with a J-beta primer mix and a sample-barcoded 5' primer. In-frame beta chains were kept once TCRdb had trimmed the public reads at Q25 with fastp and called clones with MiXCR. A single entry per CDR3 protein holds the most common genes and DNA from its merged rows. The sample table contains about 1,500,000 distinct CDR3 sequences; only one count was recorded for roughly 28% of them. The biggest ten clones account for about 7.7% of the sample. The sequenced material came from blood. These receptors came from a woman aged 25 to 39 in good health.

This clonotype occurred a few times. The CDR3, as DNA: TGTGCCAGCAGAGATAGCGGGGCTCAAGAGACCCAGTACTTC. It codes for CASRDSGAQETQYF. V and J are TRBV12-3 or TRBV12-4 and TRBJ2-5; 8 nucleotides align to TRBD2. V shed 6 bases and J 2 bases; nucleotides not matched to a gene: 5. The CDR3 length is 14 residues.

This clonotype was seen more than once but under ten times. The chain couples TRBV28 to TRBJ1-6, with a weak D call TRBD1 (5 bases). CDR1 and CDR2 from the germline V gene are MDHEN and SYDVKM. V lost 6 bases and J lost 7, with 16 bases in between. The CDR3 has 15 amino acids. CDR3 sequence reads: CASSLRGRRNSPLHF. The CDR3 region has the DNA TGTGCCAGCAGCTTGCGGGGCAGGAGGAATTCACCCCTCCACTTT.

In this sample, this clonotype turned up a few times. The rearrangement uses TRBV30 and TRBJ2-4, with D unresolved. The J call is doubtful: the DNA matches TRBJ2-7 better. CDR1 and CDR2 (germline): GTSNPN, SVGIG (reference sequence). The CDR3 length is 14 residues. The DNA for the CDR3 is TGTGCCTGGAGAGACTCCGGGCCTCTCTACGAGCAGTACTTC. Protein: CAWRDSGPLYEQYF.

J is TRBJ1-2 and V is TRBV30, with 11 bases identical to TRBD1. Germline-derived CDR1 and CDR2 are GTSNPN and SVGIG (reference sequence). The CDR3 contains 15 residues. Germline trimming cut 2 bases from V and 6 bases from J; bases unmatched to any gene: 8. CDR3 in amino acids: CAWSNPGTGGNGYTF. CDR3 DNA: TGTGCCTGGAGTAACCCGGGGACAGGGGGTAATGGCTACACCTTC. The full variable domain, completed using reference TRBV30 and TRBJ1-2, is SQTIHQWPATLVQPVGSPLSLECTVEGTSNPNLYWYRQAAGRGLQLLFYSVGIGQISSEVPQNLSASRPQDRQFILSSKKLLLSDSGFYLCAWSNPGTGGNGYTFGSGTRLTVV.

With respect to this clonotype: One end of the junction is discordant with germline, which a read error may explain. The V gene is TRBV7-9, the J gene TRBJ2-6, with D tentatively TRBD2 (7 bases). Germline-derived CDR1 and CDR2 are SEHNR and FQNEAQ (reference sequence). CDR3 length: 15 amino acids. This CDR3 reads CVSRGGKSGANVLTF. The CDR3, as DNA: TGTGTCAGCAGGGGAGGGAAGTCTGGGGCCAACGTCCTGACTTTC.

Details on this clonotype: Mismatch with germline at one junction end may stem from a read error. The chain uses TRBV24-1 and TRBJ2-1; 9 bases align to TRBD2. The CDR3 loop spans 14 amino acids. Germline V gives CDR1 KGHDR, CDR2 SFDVKD. The CDR3 bases are TGTGCCACCAGGGATTTTCAAGCGGGAGGTGAGCAGTTCTTC. It is translated as CATRDFQAGGEQFF.

The chain employs TRBV5-1 and TRBJ2-7; D ambiguous. Germline V gene sequence: CDR1 SGHRS, CDR2 YFSETQ. The CDR3 extends over 14 amino acids. V shed 3 bases and J shed 5 bases, with 15 bases lying between them. DNA of the CDR3: TGCGCCAGCAGCTCCCTGCGGTCCGGCAACGAGCAGTACTTC. Translation: CASSSLRSGNEQYF.

Here the CDR3 reads CSARVQGDYGYTF. In DNA form, the CDR3 reads TGCAGTGCTAGAGTACAGGGTGATTATGGCTACACCTTC. V is TRBV20-1 and J is TRBJ1-2; TRBD1 is a possible D gene (6 bases). Germline V gene sequence: CDR1 DFQATT, CDR2 SNEGSKA (reference sequence). V lost 1 base to trimming and J lost 5 bases, with 11 bases between them. The CDR3 contains 13 residues.

In regard to this clonotype: An end of the junction does not agree with germline; a read error may underlie this. The chain combines TRBV24-1 with TRBJ2-1; D is unclear. The CDR3 is 14 amino acids. Germline V CDR1 and CDR2: KGHDR, SFDVKD. The CDR3 here is CATSDTDALNELFF. DNA for the CDR3: TGTGCCACCAGTGATACGGACGCCCTGAATGAGCTGTTCTTC.

Concerning this clonotype: This may arise from a read error, as a much more abundant clone is one base away. This rearrangement joins TRBV24-1 to TRBJ2-4; a possible D gene is TRBD1 (6 bases). V shed 0 bases and J shed 15 bases, with 11 bases lying between them. Germline V gene data show CDR1 as KGHDR and CDR2 as SFDVKD. This CDR3 spans 12 amino acids. CDR3: CATSDLPQGWYF. The CDR3 bases are TGTGCCACCAGTGATTTGCCCCAGGGGTGGTACTTC.

With respect to this clonotype: A much larger clone differs from this one at a single base, so this may be a read error. This rearrangement joins TRBV10-3 to TRBJ2-1; the match to TRBD2 covers 8 bases. The CDR3 sequence is 18 residues long. The V gene's germline CDR1 is ENHRY and CDR2 SYGVKD. CDR3 region: CAISGREGLASSYSEQFF. CDR3 DNA sequence: TGTGCCATCAGTGGTCGGGAGGGCCTGGCCAGCTCCTACAGTGAGCAGTTCTTC.

Comments on this clonotype: The junction does not match germline at one end; this may be a read error. The chain joins TRBV4-1 to TRBJ1-4, with D perhaps matching TRBD1 (5 bases). The CDR3 is 16 residues long. Germline values: CDR1 MGHRA, CDR2 YSYEKL. The CDR3 reads CAGSHYVGVQDEKLFF. The CDR3 nucleotides are TGCGCCGGCAGCCACTACGTGGGGGTTCAGGATGAAAAACTGTTTTTT.

The sample holds a few counts of this clonotype. This chain links TRBV3-1 with TRBJ2-1, with 8 positions matching TRBD2. J gave up 4 bases and V 0 bases, and 8 bases lay outside the gene matches. CDR1 is LGHDT, CDR2 YNNKEL, per germline (reference sequence). This CDR3 comprises 17 residues. CDR3 sequence: CASSQDFREGKYNEQFF. CDR3 bases: TGTGCCAGCAGCCAAGATTTCCGGGAGGGAAAGTACAATGAGCAGTTCTTC.

V gene TRBV4-1 combines with J gene TRBJ2-1; 12 bases agree with TRBD2. This CDR3 spans 18 amino acids. With V trimmed by 0 bases and J by 2 bases, 5 bases remained unmatched. CDR1 is MGHRA, CDR2 YSYEKL, per germline. CDR3 loop: CASSQDTGTSGPYNEQFF. The CDR3 DNA reads TGCGCCAGCAGCCAAGATACCGGGACTAGCGGGCCCTACAATGAGCAGTTCTTC.

The V gene is TRBV20-1, the J gene TRBJ2-5; tentatively, D is TRBD1 (6 bases). The V end was cut by 5 bases, the J end by 4 bases, with 20 bases between. This CDR3 contains 15 residues. Germline V lookup: CDR1 DFQATT, CDR2 SNEGSKA (reference sequence). CDR3 nucleotide sequence: TGCAGTGCTGCCTCCAACTCAGGGGCCCCAGAGACCCAGTACTTC. It codes for CSAASNSGAPETQYF.

The V call is TRBV5-1, the J call TRBJ2-4; the match to TRBD2 covers 9 bases. With 0 bases clipped from V and 13 bases from J, the junction kept 8 bases outside the gene matches. Germline V lookup: CDR1 SGHRS, CDR2 YFSETQ. The CDR3 runs to 14 residues. The CDR3 region has the DNA TGCGCCAGCAGCTTGGATCTAGCGGGATACAAGCAGTACTTC. This codes for CASSLDLAGYKQYF.

Concerning this clonotype: A much larger clone differs by one base, so this may be a read error. This sequence joins TRBV20-1 and TRBJ2-5, with TRBD2 matching over 10 bases. The CDR3 covers 13 residues. Germline V gives CDR1 DFQATT, CDR2 SNEGSKA (reference sequence). V dropped 4 bases and J dropped 13; count of bases not matched to a gene: 12. This CDR3 is CSAIKREGTELYF. As DNA, the CDR3 is TGCAGTGCTATTAAGCGGGAGGGAACCGAGCTGTACTTC.

This clonotype has just a few counts. V is TRBV12-3 or TRBV12-4 and J is TRBJ2-1; 7 bases align to TRBD2. After removal of 7 bases from V and 7 bases from J, the junction contained 10 bases not matched to a gene. The CDR3 length is 14 residues. The CDR3 sequence is CASTLGGSKNEQFF. CDR3 DNA sequence: TGTGCCAGCACCCTGGGCGGGAGCAAAAATGAGCAGTTCTTC.

This clonotype has ten or more counts. This chain uses TRBV7-6 with TRBJ2-2, with D perhaps given as TRBD1 or TRBD2 (5 bases each). This CDR3 comprises 15 residues. The germline V gene encodes CDR1 SGHVS and CDR2 FNYEAQ. Trimming stripped 8 bases from V and 4 bases from J, with 17 bases between. Written as DNA, the CDR3 is TGTGCCAGCCGTCTAACCGGGACGTCCACCGGGGAGCTGTTTTTT. This codes for CASRLTGTSTGELFF.

This clonotype was seen a few times. V usage is TRBV12-3 or TRBV12-4 and J usage is TRBJ1-2; TRBD1 matches 7 bases. The CDR3 is 12 residues long. After removal of 10 bases from V and 7 bases from J, the junction contained 9 bases not matched to a gene. The CDR3 DNA reads TGTGCCATCGGGCAGGGGGGATTTGGCTACACCTTC. This encodes CAIGQGGFGYTF.

The CDR3 DNA reads TGTGCTAGGTCAGGGGGGAAAGGAGAGACCCAGTACTTC. Translation gives CARSGGKGETQYF. The chain is built from TRBV12-5 and TRBJ2-5; D is possibly TRBD1 (7 bases). The CDR3 sequence is 13 residues long. Trimming removed 9 bases from V and 4 bases from J, with 15 bases in between. The germline V gene has CDR1 LGHNT and CDR2 FRNRAP.

The rearrangement joins TRBV25-1 to TRBJ2-7, with D possibly matching TRBD2 (6 bases). The germline gives CDR1 MGHDK, CDR2 SYGVNS. V lost 4 bases and J 5 bases, leaving 12 bases between the germline ends. The CDR3 contains 13 residues. CDR3 bases: TGTGCCAGCAGTGTGGCGGGGTGGGACGAGCAGTACTTC. It translates to CASSVAGWDEQYF.

Here the CDR3 reads CASSAREPGNTIYF. CDR3 nucleotides: TGTGCCAGCAGTGCCAGGGAACCTGGAAACACCATATATTTT. The rearrangement joins TRBV12-3 or TRBV12-4 to TRBJ1-3; D possibly corresponds to TRBD1 (5 bases). The CDR3 spans 14 residues. Trimming pared 5 bases from V and 2 bases from J, leaving 10 bases between.

This clonotype appeared a few times. The chain joins TRBV27 to TRBJ1-2, with D uncertain. CDR1 and CDR2 from the germline V gene are MNHEY and SMNVEV (reference sequence). Trimming removed 6 bases at V and 0 bases at J, with 11 bases between. The CDR3 sequence is 14 residues long. The CDR3 sequence: CASSPPTPNYGYTF. Here the CDR3 DNA reads TGTGCCAGCAGCCCCCCTACCCCTAACTATGGCTACACCTTC.

This clonotype was counted only a few times. The chain links TRBV20-1 to TRBJ2-2; D possibly corresponds to TRBD2 (6 bases). This CDR3 is 13 amino acids long. Germline lookup yields CDR1 DFQATT and CDR2 SNEGSKA (reference sequence). The V gene lost 6 bases and the J gene lost 6 bases, with 14 bases spanning the gap. DNA of the CDR3: TGCAGTGCGGAGGGACTCCTCGCCGGGGAGCTGTTTTTT. Protein sequence: CSAEGLLAGELFF.